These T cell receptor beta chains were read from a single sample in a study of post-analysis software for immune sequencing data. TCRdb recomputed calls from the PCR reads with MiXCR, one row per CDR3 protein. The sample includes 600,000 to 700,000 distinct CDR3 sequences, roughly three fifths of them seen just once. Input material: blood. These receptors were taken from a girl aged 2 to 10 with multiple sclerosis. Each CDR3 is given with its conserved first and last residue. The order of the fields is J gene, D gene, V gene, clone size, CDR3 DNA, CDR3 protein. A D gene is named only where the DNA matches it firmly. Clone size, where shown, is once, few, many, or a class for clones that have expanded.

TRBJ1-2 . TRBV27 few TGTGCCAGCAGTTTATCACGGGTTAACTATGGCTACACCTTC CASSLSRVNYGYTF
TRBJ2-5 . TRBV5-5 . TGTGCCAGCAGCTGGGGGATTGAGGAGACCCAGTACTTC CASSWGIEETQYF
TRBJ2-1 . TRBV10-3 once TGTGCCATCAGGGGACCACAGGGAAACAATGAGCAGTTCTTC CAIRGPQGNNEQFF
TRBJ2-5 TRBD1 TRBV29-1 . TGCAGCGTGCAGGGGGCAGCAGAGACCCAGTACTTC CSVQGAAETQYF
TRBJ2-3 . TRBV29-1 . TGCAGCGTTGAACCGGGGCAGGGCACTCATATAGATACGCAGTATTTT CSVEPGQGTHIDTQYF
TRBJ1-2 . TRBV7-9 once TGTGCCAGCAGCCTATTAGCAGGGGACTATGGCTACACCTTC CASSLLAGDYGYTF
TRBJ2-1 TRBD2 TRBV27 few TGTGCCAGCAGTTTTGGTAGCGGGGCCGCCAATGAGCAGTTCTTC CASSFGSGAANEQFF
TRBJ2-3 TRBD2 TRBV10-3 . TGTGCCATCAGTGGGACTAGCGGGGGCTCCCCAGATACGCAGTATTTT CAISGTSGGSPDTQYF
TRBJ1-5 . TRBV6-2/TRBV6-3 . TGTGCCAGCAGTTACGGGAGTGCGCAGCCCCAGCATTTT CASSYGSAQPQHF
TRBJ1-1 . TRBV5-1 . TGCGCCAGCAGCTTGGGGACATGGGGTGAAGCTTTCTTT CASSLGTWGEAFF
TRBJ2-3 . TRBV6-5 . TGTGCCAGCACTGCGACAGATTTTAGCACAGATACGCAGTATTTT CASTATDFSTDTQYF
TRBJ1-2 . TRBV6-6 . TGTGCCAGCAGGGGGACCTACCAGGAATATGGCTACACCTTC CASRGTYQEYGYTF
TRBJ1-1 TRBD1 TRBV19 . TGTGCCAGTAGTCCACGACAGGGCCTGGGAGACACTGAAGCTTTCTTT CASSPRQGLGDTEAFF
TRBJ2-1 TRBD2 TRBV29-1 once TGCAGCGTTGGAATGCGCGGGAGGATCAATGAGCAGTTCTTC CSVGMRGRINEQFF
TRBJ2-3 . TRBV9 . TGTGCCAGCAGCGTAGGAACTACTGCCTCCGATACGCAGTATTTT CASSVGTTASDTQYF
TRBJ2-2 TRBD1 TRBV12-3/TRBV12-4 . TGTGCCAGCAGTCTTCGACAGGGGATTGTAACCGGGGAGCTGTTTTTT CASSLRQGIVTGELFF
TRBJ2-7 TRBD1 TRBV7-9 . TGTGCCAGCAGCTTCCGACCGCAGACAGGGGGCGCGGGCGAGCAGTACTTC CASSFRPQTGGAGEQYF
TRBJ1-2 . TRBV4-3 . TGCGCCAGCAGCCCCACAGGGAGATCCCGGCCCTCTGGCTACACCTTC CASSPTGRSRPSGYTF
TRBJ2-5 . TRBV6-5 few TGTGCCAGCAGTACTCTGGACACCGAACATCAAGAGACCCAGTACTTC CASSTLDTEHQETQYF
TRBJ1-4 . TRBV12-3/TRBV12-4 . TGTGCCAGCAGTGGAAGGGTCGTCGGTAATGAAAAACTGTTTTTT CASSGRVVGNEKLFF
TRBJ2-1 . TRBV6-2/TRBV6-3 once TGTGCCAGCAGTTCGGGACTGTTCAATGAGCAGTTCTTC CASSSGLFNEQFF
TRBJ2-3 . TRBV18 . TGTGCCAGCTCACGCGGGGCGAACCACGCAGATACGCAGTATTTT CASSRGANHADTQYF
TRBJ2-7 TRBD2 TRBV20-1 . TGCAGTGCTCTAGCGGGAGGATCCTACGAGCAGTACTTC CSALAGGSYEQYF
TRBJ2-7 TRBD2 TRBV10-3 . TGTGCCATCAAAACGGGAGGTGGCCACGAGCAGTACTTC CAIKTGGGHEQYF
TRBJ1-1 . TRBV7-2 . TGTGCCAGCAGCTTAGACGCCGGGTACTTAACTGAAGCTTTCTTT CASSLDAGYLTEAFF
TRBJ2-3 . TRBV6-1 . TGTGCCAGCAGTGAAGCCGACACAGATACGCAGTATTTT CASSEADTDTQYF
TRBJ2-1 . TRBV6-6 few TGTGCCTCGAATCATGGCGACTTCTCCTACAATGAGCAGTTCTTC CASNHGDFSYNEQFF
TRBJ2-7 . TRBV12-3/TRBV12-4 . TGTGCCGGCGACGAAACAGGGCATGGCGAGCAGTACTTC CAGDETGHGEQYF
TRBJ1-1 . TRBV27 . TGTGCCAGCAGTCCTTCCAGCGAGGTCACCATGAACACTGAAGCTTTCTTT CASSPSSEVTMNTEAFF
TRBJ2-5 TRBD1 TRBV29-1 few TGCAGCGTTCCGGGACAGCTACAAGAGACCCAGTACTTC CSVPGQLQETQYF
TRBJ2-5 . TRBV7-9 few TGTGCCAGCAGCCTCTCCCAATTAAGACGGGCGACCCAGTACTTC CASSLSQLRRATQYF
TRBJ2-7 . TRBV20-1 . TGCAGTGCTAGTAGGGCCGGCCCCTTCTACGAGCAGTACTTC CSASRAGPFYEQYF
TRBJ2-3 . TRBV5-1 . TGCGCCAGCAGCGATGGGGCAGGGGTAGGCACAGATACGCAGTATTTT CASSDGAGVGTDTQYF
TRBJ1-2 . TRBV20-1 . TGCAGTGCTAGAAGTACAGGACCGACATTCTATGGCTACACCTTC CSARSTGPTFYGYTF
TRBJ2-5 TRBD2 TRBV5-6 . TGTGCCAGCAGCGTGACTAGCGGGAGCGTGGGGACCCAGTACTTC CASSVTSGSVGTQYF
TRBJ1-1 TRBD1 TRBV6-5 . TGTGCCAGCAGTTACAATCAGGGGGGAGGCACTGAAGCTTTCTTT CASSYNQGGGTEAFF
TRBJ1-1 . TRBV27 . TGTGCCAGCAGCTCGGGCTACGTCGCTGAAGCTTTCTTT CASSSGYVAEAFF
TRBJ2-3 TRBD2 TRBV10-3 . TGTGCCATCAGTGCCGGGACTAGCGGGTACACAGATACGCAGTATTTT CAISAGTSGYTDTQYF
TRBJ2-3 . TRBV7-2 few TGTGCCAGCAGCTTAAACGGGGGTAGCACAGATACGCAGTATTTT CASSLNGGSTDTQYF
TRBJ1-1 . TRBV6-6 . TGTGCCAGCAGTTACGGGGGGAGCATGAACACTGAAGCTTTCTTT CASSYGGSMNTEAFF
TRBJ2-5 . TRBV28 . TGTGCCAGCAGTACCGGAGCAGTGGGAGGAGAGACCCAGTACTTC CASSTGAVGGETQYF
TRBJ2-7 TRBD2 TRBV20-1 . TGCAGTGCTAGCGGACCGGGACTAGCGGCCAATGAGCAGTACTTC CSASGPGLAANEQYF
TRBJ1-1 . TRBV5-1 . TGCGCCAGCAGCTTGCCGCAAGGCTCTGAAGCTTTCTTT CASSLPQGSEAFF
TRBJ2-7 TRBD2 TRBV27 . TGTGCCTGCAGTTTAGGAGCGGGAGCCCAGGACGAGCAGTACTTC CACSLGAGAQDEQYF
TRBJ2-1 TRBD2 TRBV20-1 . TGCAGTGCCAGGGGGGGACTAGCGACGGATGAGCAGTTCTTC CSARGGLATDEQFF
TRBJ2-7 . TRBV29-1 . TGCAGCGTTGGACACTCCTACGAGCAGTACTTC CSVGHSYEQYF
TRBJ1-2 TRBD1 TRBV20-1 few TGCAGTGCTAATACAGGGGGAAGCTATGGCTACACCTTC CSANTGGSYGYTF
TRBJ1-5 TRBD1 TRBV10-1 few TGCGCCAGCAGCGGGACAGGACAGCCCCAGCATTTT CASSGTGQPQHF
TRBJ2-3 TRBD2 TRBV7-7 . TGTGCCAGCAGCCCGGCCGGCGGCCCTGGGGGGGGCACAGATACGCAGTATTTT CASSPAGGPGGGTDTQYF
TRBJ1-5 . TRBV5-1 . TGCGCCAGCAGCTTAGAGGACCCTAGCAATCAGCCCCAGCATTTT CASSLEDPSNQPQHF
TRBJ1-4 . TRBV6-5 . TGTGCCAGCAGTTACTCTAATATAGGGAGTAATGAAAAACTGTTTTTT CASSYSNIGSNEKLFF
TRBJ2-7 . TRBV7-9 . TGTGCCAGCAGCTCGATTGAGGACAGTTATTACGAGCAGTACTTC CASSSIEDSYYEQYF
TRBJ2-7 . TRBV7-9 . TGTGCCAGCAGCTCAGGACGGGGTCTAGGCGAGCAGTACTTC CASSSGRGLGEQYF
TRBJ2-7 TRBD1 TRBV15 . TGTGCCACCAGCAGAGCCGGGGACAGCTCCTACGAGCAGTACTTC CATSRAGDSSYEQYF
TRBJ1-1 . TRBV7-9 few TGTGCCAGCAGCTTAGGGAAGGGCTCTACATCGGTGAACACTGAAGCTTTCTTT CASSLGKGSTSVNTEAFF
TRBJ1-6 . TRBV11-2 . TGTGCCAGCAGCCGATTAACAGGGTCCTATAATTCACCCCTCCACTTT CASSRLTGSYNSPLHF
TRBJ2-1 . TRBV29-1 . TGCAGCGTGACGAAGGGTGGGCAGGGGCCCTACAATGAGCAGTTCTTC CSVTKGGQGPYNEQFF
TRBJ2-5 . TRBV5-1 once TGCGCCAGCAGCCTGGGGTTCACAGGACAAGAGACCCAGTACTTC CASSLGFTGQETQYF
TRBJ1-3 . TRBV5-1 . TGCGCCAGCAGCTTCAAACCGGGCGGGGCTGGCGGAAACACCATATATTTT CASSFKPGGAGGNTIYF